There are a few counts of the clone carrying this TCR beta chain. The sample comes from a study of blood T cell repertoires in COVID-19. Study-wide context: Acute-phase and convalescent COVID-19 samples originated in the United States, Italy and Spain.

Profiling relied on immunoSEQ multiplex PCR, and the TCRdb table lists in-frame clones only, not all of them. The table has about 670,000 clones, 70% to 90% seen once. The germline CDR1 and CDR2 sequences are SEHNR and FQNEAQ (reference sequence). The length of the CDR3 is 19 residues. V trimming: 10 bases; J trimming: 6 bases; junction bases outside the gene matches: 22. The source material was peripheral blood. This TCR came from a woman under 30 with acute or convalescent COVID-19. The chain recombines TRBV7-9 with TRBJ1-4; 11 bases match TRBD1. CDR3 DNA sequence: TGTGCCACAGCCTTACGTCGGAGGACAGGGGGCGGAAGGGATGAAAAACTGTTTTTT. It specifies CATALRRRTGGGRDEKLFF.